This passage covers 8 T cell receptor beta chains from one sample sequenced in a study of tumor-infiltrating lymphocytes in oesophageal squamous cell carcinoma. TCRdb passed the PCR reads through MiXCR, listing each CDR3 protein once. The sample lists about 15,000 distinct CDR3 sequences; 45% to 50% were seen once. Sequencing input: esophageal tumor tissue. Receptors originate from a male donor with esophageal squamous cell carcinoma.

In DNA, the CDR3 is TGTGCCAGCATCACCGTCACGGCGGGAGGGGGAGAGACCCAGTACTTC. Its translation is CASITVTAGGGETQYF. The rearrangement uses TRBV7-8 and TRBJ2-3; TRBD2 agrees at 9 bases. The J call may be wrong; the DNA end is better matched by TRBJ2-5. Germline V lookup: CDR1 SGHVS, CDR2 FQNEAQ. The CDR3 spans 16 residues.

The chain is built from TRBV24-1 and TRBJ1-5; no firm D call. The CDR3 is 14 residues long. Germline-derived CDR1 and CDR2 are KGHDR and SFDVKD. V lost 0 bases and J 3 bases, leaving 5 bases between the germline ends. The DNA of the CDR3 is TGTGCCACCAGTGATTTGAGCATCAATCAGCCCCAGCATTTT. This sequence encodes CATSDLSINQPQHF.

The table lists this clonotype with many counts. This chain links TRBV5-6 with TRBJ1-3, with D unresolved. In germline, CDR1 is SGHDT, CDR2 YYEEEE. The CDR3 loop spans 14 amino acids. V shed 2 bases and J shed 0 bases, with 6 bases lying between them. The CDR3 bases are TGTGCCAGCAGCTTCTGGACCTCTGGAAACACCATATATTTT. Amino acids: CASSFWTSGNTIYF.

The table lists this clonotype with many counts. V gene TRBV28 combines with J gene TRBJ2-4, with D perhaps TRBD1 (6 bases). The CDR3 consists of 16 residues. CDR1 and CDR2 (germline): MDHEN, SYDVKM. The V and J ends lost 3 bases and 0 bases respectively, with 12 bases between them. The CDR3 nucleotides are TGTGCCAGCAGTTTGTCGACAGGTCAAGCCAAAAACATTCAGTACTTC. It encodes CASSLSTGQAKNIQYF.

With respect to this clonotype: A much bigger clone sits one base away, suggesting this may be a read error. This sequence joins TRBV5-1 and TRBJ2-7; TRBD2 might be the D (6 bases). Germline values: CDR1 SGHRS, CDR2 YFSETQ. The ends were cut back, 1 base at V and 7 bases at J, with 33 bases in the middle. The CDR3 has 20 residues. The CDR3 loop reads CASSLRGGTHLGSSYNEQYF. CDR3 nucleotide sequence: TGCGCCAGCAGCTTGCGGGGCGGGACCCACCTAGGGAGCTCCTACAATGAGCAGTACTTC. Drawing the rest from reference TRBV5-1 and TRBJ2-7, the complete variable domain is KAGVTQTPRYLIKTRGQQVTLSCSPISGHRSVSWYQQTPGQGLQFLFEYFSETQRNKGNFPGRFSGRQFSNSRSEMNVSTLELGDSALYLCASSLRGGTHLGSSYNEQYFGPGTRLTVT.

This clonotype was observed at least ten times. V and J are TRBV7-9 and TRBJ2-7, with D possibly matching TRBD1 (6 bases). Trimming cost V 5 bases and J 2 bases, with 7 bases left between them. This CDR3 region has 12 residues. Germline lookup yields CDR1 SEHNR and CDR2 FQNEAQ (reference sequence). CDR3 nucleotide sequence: TGTGCCAGCAGCCGGGACACCTACGAGCAGTACTTC. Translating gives CASSRDTYEQYF.

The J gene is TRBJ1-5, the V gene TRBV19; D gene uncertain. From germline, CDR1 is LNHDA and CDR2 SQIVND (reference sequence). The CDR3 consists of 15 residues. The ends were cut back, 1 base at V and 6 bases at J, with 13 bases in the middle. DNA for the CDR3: TGTGCCAGTAGTATAGTCAGCGGGGAAAGTCAGCCCCAGCATTTT. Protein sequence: CASSIVSGESQPQHF.

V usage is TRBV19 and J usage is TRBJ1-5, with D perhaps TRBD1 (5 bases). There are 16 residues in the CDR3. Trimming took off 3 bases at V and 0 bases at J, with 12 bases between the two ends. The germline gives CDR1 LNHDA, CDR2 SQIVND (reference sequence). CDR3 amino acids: CASSIDSWSSNQPQHF. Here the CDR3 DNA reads TGTGCCAGTAGTATCGACAGCTGGAGTAGCAATCAGCCCCAGCATTTT.